Following are 8 T cell receptor beta chains from one sample sequenced in a study of T cell clonality in common variable immunodeficiency. The method was immunoSEQ multiplex PCR; TCRdb's version includes in-frame clones alone and lacks a portion of them. The table lists some 64,000 clones, with no singletons. The material sequenced was peripheral blood mononuclear cells. Receptors were obtained from a person aged 18-69 years in good health.

This clone was counted ten times or more. The observed sequence ends 3 residues before the CDR3 terminus, with the missing tail filled in from the germline J gene. This chain links TRBV20-1 with TRBJ2-1; the D is unclear. This CDR3 spans 14 amino acids. The V end was cut by 1 base, the J end by 2 bases, with 9 bases between. CDR1 is DFQATT and CDR2 is SNEGSKA in the germline V gene (reference sequence). The CDR3 bases that were read are TGCAGTGCTAGAGGGCCAGTCACCTACAATGAG. Protein sequence: CSARGPVTYNE. The entire CDR3 is CSARGPVTYNEQFF.

This clone was detected many times. The read finishes 3 residues shy of the CDR3 end, and the germline J gene is used to complete it. V gene TRBV20-1 combines with J gene TRBJ2-7, with 7 bases lining up with TRBD2. V shed 4 bases and J 2 bases; nucleotides not matched to a gene: 8. Per germline, CDR1 DFQATT and CDR2 SNEGSKA (reference sequence). This CDR3 comprises 14 residues. The covered CDR3 bases are TGCAGTGCTACCCAATGGCGGGGGACCTACGAG. This sequence encodes CSATQWRGTYE. The whole CDR3 reads CSATQWRGTYEQYF.

This clone was counted ten times or more. The observed sequence ends 3 residues before the CDR3 terminus, with the missing tail filled in from the germline J gene. The chain links TRBV20-1 to TRBJ1-3; no definite D call. Germline V gene lookup returns CDR1 DFQATT and CDR2 SNEGSKA (reference sequence). The CDR3 has 11 residues. V gave up 6 bases and J gave up 4 bases, with 7 bases separating them. Incomplete CDR3 DNA: TGCAGTGCGCCCCAGGGAAACACC. Residues: CSAPQGNT. The CDR3 in its entirety is CSAPQGNTIYF.

This clone was detected many times. The CDR3 bases that were read are TGTGCCAGCAGTGAGGCCCACAGTGAA. Translation gives CASSEAHSE. The complete CDR3 sequence is CASSEAHSEAFF. The genes are TRBV6-1 and TRBJ1-1; D gene uncertain. Read coverage stops 3 residues before the CDR3 terminus; the germline J gene supplies the remainder. Deletions cut 3 bases from V and 7 bases from J, with 9 bases between. The CDR3 runs to 12 residues. CDR1 and CDR2 from the germline V gene are MNHNS and SASEGT.

This clone was seen ten or more times. The read falls 3 residues short of the CDR3 end, and the missing part is taken from the germline J gene. The gene calls are TRBV12-3 or TRBV12-4 and TRBJ2-1; possibly TRBD1 for D (5 bases). The V and J ends lost 8 bases and 4 bases respectively, with 18 bases between them. This CDR3 spans 15 amino acids. CDR3 residues: CASGNPSRTYNEQFF. Incomplete CDR3 DNA: TGTGCCAGCGGCAACCCTTCGCGGACATACAATGAG.

In this sample, this clone turned up many times. The read terminates 3 residues before the CDR3 end, so the remaining end is supplied by the germline J gene. The rearrangement uses TRBV14 and TRBJ1-5; possibly TRBD1 for D (6 bases). The CDR3 extends over 13 amino acids. V was clipped by 6 bases and J by 2 bases, with 8 bases between them. Germline loops: CDR1 SGHDN, CDR2 FVKESK. CDR3 region: CASSAGGNQPQHF. The sequenced CDR3 bases are TGTGCCAGCAGTGCAGGGGGCAATCAGCCC.

This clone was seen ten or more times. Sequencing ends 3 residues short of the CDR3 end; the germline J gene provides the rest. The genes are TRBV6-1 and TRBJ1-5, with a weak D call TRBD1 (6 bases). CDR1 MNHNS and CDR2 SASEGT come from the germline V gene. The CDR3 loop spans 17 amino acids. V lost 1 base to trimming and J lost 0 bases, with 13 bases between them. The CDR3 loop is CASSEGETGHSNQPQHF. CDR3 DNA, as far as it was read: TGTGCCAGCAGTGAAGGGGAGACAGGCCATAGCAATCAGCCC.

This clone was recorded many times. The CDR3 end falls 3 residues outside the read, so it is completed with the germline J gene. The chain combines TRBV28 with TRBJ2-3; 14 bases agree with TRBD2. The CDR3 loop spans 17 amino acids. Germline V gives CDR1 MDHEN, CDR2 SYDVKM. The V segment lost 6 bases and the J segment 5 bases; nucleotides outside the gene matches: 10. The covered CDR3 bases are TGTGCCAGCAGCCACCGTGGACTAGCGGGAGGAAGAGATACG. Residues: CASSHRGLAGGRDT. The full CDR3 reads CASSHRGLAGGRDTQYF.